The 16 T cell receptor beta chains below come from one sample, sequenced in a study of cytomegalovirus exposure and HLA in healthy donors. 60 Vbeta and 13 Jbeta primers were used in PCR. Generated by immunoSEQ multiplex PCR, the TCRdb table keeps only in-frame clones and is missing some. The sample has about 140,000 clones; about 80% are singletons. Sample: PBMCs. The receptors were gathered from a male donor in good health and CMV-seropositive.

CDR3 sequence reads: CASSPSGGLNQPQHF. CDR3 DNA: TGTGCCAGCAGCCCATCAGGGGGCCTCAATCAGCCCCAGCATTTT. The gene calls are TRBV7-2 and TRBJ1-5; 8 bases are shared with TRBD1. This CDR3 region has 15 residues. Germline loops: CDR1 SGHTA, CDR2 FQGNSA. Trimming cost V 5 bases and J 3 bases; bases outside gene matches: 6. Together with reference TRBV7-2 and TRBJ1-5, the CDR3 gives the full variable domain: GAGVSQSPSNKVTEKGKDVELRCDPISGHTALYWYRQSLGQGLEFLIYFQGNSAPDKSGLPSDRFSAERTGGSVSTLTIQRTQQEDSAVYLCASSPSGGLNQPQHFGDGTRLSIL.

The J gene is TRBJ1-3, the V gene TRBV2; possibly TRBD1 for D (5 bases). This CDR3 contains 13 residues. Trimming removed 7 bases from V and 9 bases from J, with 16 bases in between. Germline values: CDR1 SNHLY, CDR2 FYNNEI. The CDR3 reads CASIRAEVPTIYF. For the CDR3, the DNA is TGTGCCAGCATCAGGGCCGAGGTACCCACCATATATTTT.

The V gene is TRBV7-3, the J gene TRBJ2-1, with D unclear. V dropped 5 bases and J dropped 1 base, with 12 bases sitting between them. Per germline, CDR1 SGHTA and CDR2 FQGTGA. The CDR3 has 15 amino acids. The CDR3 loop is CASSPLYGSYNEQFF. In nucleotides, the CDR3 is TGTGCCAGCAGCCCCCTGTACGGTTCCTACAATGAGCAGTTCTTC.

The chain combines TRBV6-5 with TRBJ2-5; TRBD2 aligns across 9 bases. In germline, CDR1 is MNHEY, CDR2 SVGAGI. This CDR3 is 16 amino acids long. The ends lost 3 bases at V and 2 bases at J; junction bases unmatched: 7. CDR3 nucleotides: TGTGCCAGCAGTTATAGGGGCGGGGGGGTACAAGAGACCCAGTACTTC. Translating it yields CASSYRGGGVQETQYF.

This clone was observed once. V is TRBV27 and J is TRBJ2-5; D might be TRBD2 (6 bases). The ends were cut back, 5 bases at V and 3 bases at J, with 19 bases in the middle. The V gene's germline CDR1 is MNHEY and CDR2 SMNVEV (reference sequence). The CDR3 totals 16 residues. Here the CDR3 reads CASSPPGSRGEETQYF. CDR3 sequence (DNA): TGTGCCAGCAGTCCCCCCGGGTCGCGGGGTGAAGAGACCCAGTACTTC.

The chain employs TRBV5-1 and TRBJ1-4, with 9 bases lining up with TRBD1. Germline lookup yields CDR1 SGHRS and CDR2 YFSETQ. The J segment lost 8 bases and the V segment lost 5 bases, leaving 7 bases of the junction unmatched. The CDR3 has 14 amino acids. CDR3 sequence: CASRSGTGNEKLFF. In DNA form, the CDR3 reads TGCGCCAGCAGATCGGGGACAGGGAACGAAAAACTGTTTTTT.

The CDR3 is CASSLVGVGTGKETQYF. The CDR3 bases are TGTGCCAGCAGCTTAGTCGGAGTAGGGACAGGGAAAGAGACCCAGTACTTC. This sequence joins TRBV7-9 and TRBJ2-5; 9 positions match TRBD1. This CDR3 comprises 17 residues. Germline CDR1 and CDR2: SEHNR and FQNEAQ (reference sequence). Trimming removed 1 base from V and 3 bases from J; junction bases left unmatched: 9.

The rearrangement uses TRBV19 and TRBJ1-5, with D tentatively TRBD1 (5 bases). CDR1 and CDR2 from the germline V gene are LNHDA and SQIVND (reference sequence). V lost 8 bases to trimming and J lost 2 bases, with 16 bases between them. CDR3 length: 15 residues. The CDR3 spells CASSRGVGGNQPQHF. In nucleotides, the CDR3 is TGTGCCAGTTCTCGGGGGGTGGGGGGCAATCAGCCCCAGCATTTT.

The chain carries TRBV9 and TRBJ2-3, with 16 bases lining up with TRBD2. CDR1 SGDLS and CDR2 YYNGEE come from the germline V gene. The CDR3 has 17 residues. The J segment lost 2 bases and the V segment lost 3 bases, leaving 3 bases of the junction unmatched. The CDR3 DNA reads TGTGCCAGCAGCGCCGGGACTAGCGGGAGGGCCACAGATACGCAGTATTTT. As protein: CASSAGTSGRATDTQYF.

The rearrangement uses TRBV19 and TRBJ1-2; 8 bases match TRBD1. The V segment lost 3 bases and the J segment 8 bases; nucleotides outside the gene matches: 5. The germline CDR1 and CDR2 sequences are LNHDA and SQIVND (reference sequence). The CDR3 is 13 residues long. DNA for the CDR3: TGTGCCAGTAGTATCCAGGGGGCGGGAGGCTACACCTTC. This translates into CASSIQGAGGYTF.

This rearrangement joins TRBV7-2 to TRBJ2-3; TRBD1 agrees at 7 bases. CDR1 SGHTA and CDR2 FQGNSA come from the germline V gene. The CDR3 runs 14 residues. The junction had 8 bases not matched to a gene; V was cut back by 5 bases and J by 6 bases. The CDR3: CASSRQGIRDTQYF. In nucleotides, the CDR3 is TGTGCCAGCAGCCGACAGGGAATTAGGGATACGCAGTATTTT.

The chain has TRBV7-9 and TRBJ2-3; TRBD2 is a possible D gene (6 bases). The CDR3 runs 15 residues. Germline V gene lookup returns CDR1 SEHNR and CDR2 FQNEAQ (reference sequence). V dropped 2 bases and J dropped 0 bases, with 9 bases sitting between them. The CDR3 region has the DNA TGTGCCAGCAGCTTAAGAGGGACTAGCACAGATACGCAGTATTTT. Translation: CASSLRGTSTDTQYF.

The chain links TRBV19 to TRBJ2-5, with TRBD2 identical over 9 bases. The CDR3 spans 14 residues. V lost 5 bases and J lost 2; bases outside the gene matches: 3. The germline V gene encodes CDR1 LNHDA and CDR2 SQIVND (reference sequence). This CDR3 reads CASSPAGGQETQYF. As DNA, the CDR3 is TGTGCCAGTAGTCCCGCGGGGGGGCAAGAGACCCAGTACTTC.

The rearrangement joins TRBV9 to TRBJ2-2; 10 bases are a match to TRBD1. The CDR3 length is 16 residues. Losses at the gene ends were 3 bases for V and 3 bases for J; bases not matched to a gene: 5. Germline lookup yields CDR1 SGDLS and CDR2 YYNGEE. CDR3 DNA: TGTGCCAGCAGCGAACCGGGACAGGGGTACACCGGGGAGCTGTTTTTT. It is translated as CASSEPGQGYTGELFF.

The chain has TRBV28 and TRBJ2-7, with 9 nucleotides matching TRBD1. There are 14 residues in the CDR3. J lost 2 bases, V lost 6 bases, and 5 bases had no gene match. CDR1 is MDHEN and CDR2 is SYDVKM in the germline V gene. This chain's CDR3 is CASSGTGKTYEQYF. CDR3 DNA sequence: TGTGCCAGCAGCGGGACAGGGAAGACCTACGAGCAGTACTTC.

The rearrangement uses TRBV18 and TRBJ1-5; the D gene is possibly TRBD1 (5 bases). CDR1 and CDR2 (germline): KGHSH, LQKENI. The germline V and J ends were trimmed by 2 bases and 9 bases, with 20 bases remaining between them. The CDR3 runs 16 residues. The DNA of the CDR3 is TGTGCCAGCTCACCAAACACAGGCCCATCGGACGGGCCCCAGCATTTT. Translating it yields CASSPNTGPSDGPQHF.